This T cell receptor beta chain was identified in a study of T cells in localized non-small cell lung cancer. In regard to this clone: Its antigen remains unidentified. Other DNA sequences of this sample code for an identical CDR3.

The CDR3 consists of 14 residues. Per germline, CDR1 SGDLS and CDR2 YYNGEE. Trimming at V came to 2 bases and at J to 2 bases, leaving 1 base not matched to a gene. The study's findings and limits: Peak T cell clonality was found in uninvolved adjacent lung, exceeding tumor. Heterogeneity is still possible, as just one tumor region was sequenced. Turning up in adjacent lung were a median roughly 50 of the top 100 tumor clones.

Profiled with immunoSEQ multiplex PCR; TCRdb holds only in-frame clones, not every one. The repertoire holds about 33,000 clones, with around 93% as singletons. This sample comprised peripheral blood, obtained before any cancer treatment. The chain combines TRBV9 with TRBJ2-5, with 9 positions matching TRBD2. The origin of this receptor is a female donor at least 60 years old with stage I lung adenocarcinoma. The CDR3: CASSVAGGQETQYF. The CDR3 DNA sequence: TGTGCCAGCAGCGTTGCGGGGGGGCAAGAGACCCAGTACTTC.